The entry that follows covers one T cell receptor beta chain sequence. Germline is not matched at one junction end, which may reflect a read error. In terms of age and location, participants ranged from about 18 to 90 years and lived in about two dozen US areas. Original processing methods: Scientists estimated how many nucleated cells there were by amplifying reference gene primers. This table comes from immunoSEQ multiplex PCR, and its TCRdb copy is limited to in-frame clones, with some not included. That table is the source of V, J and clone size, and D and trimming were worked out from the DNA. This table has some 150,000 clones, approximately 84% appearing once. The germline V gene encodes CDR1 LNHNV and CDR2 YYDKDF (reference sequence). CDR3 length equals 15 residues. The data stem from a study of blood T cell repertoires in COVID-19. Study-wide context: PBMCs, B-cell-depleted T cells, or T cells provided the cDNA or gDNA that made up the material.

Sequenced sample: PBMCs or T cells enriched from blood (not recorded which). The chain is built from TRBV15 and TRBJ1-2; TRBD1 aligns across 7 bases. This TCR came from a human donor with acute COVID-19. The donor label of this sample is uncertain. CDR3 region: CATRRGGDREHGYTF. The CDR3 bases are TGTGCCACCAGAAGAGGAGGAGACAGGGAGCATGGCTACACCTTC.